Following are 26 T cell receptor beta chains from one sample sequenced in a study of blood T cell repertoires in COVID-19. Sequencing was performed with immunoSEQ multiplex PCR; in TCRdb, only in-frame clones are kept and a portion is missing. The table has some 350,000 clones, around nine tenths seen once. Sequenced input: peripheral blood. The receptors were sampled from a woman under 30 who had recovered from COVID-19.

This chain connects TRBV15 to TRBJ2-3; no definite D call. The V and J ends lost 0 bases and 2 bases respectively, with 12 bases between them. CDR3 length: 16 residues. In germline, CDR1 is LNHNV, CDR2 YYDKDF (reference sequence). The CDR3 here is CATSRDSNSNTDTQYF. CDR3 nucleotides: TGTGCCACCAGCAGAGATAGTAATAGCAACACAGATACGCAGTATTTT. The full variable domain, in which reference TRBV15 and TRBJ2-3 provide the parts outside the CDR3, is DAMVIQNPRYQVTQFGKPVTLSCSQTLNHNVMYWYQQKSSQAPKLLFHYYDKDFNNEADTPDNFQSRRPNTSFCFLDIRSPGLGDTAMYLCATSRDSNSNTDTQYFGPGTRLTVL.

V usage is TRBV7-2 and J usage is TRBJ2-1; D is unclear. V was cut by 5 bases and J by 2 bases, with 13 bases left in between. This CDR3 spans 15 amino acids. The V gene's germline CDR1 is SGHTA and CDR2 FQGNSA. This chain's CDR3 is CASSPTPSTYNEQFF. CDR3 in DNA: TGTGCCAGCAGCCCAACGCCGAGTACCTACAATGAGCAGTTCTTC.

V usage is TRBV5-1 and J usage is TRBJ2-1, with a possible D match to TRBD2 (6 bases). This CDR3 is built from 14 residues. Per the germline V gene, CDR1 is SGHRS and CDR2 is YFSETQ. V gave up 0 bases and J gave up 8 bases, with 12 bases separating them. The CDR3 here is CASSLGSGLHEQFF. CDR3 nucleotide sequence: TGCGCCAGCAGCTTGGGTAGCGGTTTGCATGAGCAGTTCTTC. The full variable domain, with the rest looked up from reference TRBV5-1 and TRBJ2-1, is KAGVTQTPRYLIKTRGQQVTLSCSPISGHRSVSWYQQTPGQGLQFLFEYFSETQRNKGNFPGRFSGRQFSNSRSEMNVSTLELGDSALYLCASSLGSGLHEQFFGPGTRLTVL.

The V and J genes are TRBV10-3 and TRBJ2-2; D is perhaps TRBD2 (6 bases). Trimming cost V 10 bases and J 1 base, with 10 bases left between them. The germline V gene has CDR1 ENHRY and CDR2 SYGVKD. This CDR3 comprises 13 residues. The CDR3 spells CATSSENTGELFF. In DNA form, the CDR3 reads TGTGCCACCTCTAGCGAGAACACCGGGGAGCTGTTTTTT.

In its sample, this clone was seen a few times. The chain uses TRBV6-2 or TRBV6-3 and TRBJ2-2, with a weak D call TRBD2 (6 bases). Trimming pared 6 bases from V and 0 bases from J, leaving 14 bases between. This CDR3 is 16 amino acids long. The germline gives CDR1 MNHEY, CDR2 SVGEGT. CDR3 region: CASSLPKRANTGELFF. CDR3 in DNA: TGTGCCAGCAGCCTTCCGAAGCGGGCGAACACCGGGGAGCTGTTTTTT.

The CDR3 loop is CASSTERTVGNSPLHF. The CDR3 DNA sequence: TGTGCCAGTAGTACCGAACGGACAGTAGGCAATTCACCCCTCCACTTT. The V gene is TRBV19, the J gene TRBJ1-6; tentative D call: TRBD1 (6 bases). Germline values: CDR1 LNHDA, CDR2 SQIVND (reference sequence). This CDR3 has 16 amino acids. Trimming removed 4 bases from V and 7 bases from J, with 17 bases in between.

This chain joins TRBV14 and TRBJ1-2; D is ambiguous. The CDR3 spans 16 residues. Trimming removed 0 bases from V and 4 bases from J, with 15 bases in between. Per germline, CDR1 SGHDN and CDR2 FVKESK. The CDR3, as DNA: TGTGCCAGCAGCCAAGATTCGGAGGCCCCACGCTATGGCTACACCTTC. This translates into CASSQDSEAPRYGYTF.

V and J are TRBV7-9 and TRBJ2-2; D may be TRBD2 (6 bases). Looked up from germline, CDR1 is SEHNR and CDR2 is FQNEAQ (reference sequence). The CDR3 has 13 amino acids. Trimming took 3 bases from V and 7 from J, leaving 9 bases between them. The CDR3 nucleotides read TGTGCCAGCAGCTTCGACGGGGGCGGGGAGCTGTTTTTT. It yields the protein CASSFDGGGELFF.

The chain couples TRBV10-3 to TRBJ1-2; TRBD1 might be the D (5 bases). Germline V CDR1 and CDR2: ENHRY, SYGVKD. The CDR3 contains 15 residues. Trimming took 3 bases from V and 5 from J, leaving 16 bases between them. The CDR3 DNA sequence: TGTGCCATCAGTGATGGAGGGTGGGGCGGATATGGCTACACCTTC. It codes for CAISDGGWGGYGYTF.

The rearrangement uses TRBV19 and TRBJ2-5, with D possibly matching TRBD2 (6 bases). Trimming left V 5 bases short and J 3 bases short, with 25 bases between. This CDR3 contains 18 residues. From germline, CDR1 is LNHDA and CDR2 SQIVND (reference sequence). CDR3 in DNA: TGTGCCAGTAGTCGGCAAGAGGTGAGTACTAGCTCAAAAGAGACCCAGTACTTC. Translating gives CASSRQEVSTSSKETQYF.

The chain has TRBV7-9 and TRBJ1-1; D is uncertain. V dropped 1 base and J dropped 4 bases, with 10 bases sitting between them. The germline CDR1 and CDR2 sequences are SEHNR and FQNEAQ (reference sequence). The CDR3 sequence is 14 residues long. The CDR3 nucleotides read TGTGCCAGCAGCTTAGACAGACCGACCACTGAAGCTTTCTTT. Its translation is CASSLDRPTTEAFF.

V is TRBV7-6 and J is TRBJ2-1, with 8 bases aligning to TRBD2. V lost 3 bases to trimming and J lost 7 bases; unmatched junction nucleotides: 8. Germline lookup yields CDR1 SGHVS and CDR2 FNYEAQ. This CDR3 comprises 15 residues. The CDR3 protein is CASSFNGRAVNEQFF. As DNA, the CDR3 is TGTGCCAGCAGCTTTAACGGGAGGGCCGTAAATGAGCAGTTCTTC.

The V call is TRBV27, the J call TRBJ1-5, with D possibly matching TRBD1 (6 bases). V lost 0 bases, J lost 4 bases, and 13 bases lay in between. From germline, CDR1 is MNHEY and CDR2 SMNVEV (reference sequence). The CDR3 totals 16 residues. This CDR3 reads CASSLSIQGWNQPQHF. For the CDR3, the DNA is TGTGCCAGCAGTTTATCGATCCAGGGGTGGAATCAGCCCCAGCATTTT.

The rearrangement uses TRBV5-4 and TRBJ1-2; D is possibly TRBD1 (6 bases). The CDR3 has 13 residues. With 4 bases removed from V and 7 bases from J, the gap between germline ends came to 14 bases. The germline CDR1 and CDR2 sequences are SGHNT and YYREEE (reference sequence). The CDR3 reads CASSTTGFSGYTF. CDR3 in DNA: TGTGCCAGCAGCACGACAGGTTTCTCTGGCTACACCTTC.

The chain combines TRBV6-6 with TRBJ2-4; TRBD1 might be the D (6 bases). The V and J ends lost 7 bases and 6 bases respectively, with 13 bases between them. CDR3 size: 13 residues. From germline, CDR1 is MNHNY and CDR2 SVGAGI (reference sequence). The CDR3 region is CASTPGQPNIQYF. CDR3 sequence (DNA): TGTGCCAGCACCCCTGGACAGCCAAACATTCAGTACTTC.

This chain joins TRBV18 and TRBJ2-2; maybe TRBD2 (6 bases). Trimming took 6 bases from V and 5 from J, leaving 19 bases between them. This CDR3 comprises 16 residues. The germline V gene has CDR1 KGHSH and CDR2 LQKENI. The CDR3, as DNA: TGTGCCAGCTCCACCACGGGGGTATCGGTAACCGGGGAGCTGTTTTTT. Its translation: CASSTTGVSVTGELFF.

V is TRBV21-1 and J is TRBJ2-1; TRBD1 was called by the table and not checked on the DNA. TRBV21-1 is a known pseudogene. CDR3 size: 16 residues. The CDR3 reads CASSTGTKSSYNEQFF. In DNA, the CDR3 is TGTGCCAGCAGCACCGGGACAAAAAGCTCCTACAATGAGCAGTTCTTC.

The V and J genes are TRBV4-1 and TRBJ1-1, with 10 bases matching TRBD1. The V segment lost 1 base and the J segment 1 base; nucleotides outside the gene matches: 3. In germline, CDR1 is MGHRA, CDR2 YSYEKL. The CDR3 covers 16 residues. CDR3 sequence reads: CASSQVGQGGNTEAFF. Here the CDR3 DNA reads TGCGCCAGCAGCCAAGTTGGACAGGGGGGGAACACTGAAGCTTTCTTT.

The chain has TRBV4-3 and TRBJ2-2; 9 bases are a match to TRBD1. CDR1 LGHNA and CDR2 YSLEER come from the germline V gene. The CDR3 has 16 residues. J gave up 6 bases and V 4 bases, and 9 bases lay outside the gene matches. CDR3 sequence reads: CASSRGQGKRAGELFF. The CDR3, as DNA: TGCGCCAGCAGCCGGGGACAGGGAAAGAGGGCCGGGGAGCTGTTTTTT.

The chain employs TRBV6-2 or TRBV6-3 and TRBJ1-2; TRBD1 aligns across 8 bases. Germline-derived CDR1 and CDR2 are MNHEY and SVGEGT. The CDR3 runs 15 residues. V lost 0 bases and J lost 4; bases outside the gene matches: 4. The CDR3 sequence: CASSYSPDRAYGYTF. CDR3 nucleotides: TGTGCCAGCAGTTACTCCCCGGACAGGGCCTATGGCTACACCTTC.

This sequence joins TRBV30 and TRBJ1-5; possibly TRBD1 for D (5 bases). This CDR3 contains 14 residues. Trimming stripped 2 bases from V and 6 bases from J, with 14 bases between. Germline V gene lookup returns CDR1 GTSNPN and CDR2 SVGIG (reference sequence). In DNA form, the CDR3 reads TGTGCCTGGAGTTCCGGGGGACCCACTCAGCCCCAGCATTTT. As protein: CAWSSGGPTQPQHF. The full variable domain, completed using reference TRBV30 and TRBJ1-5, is SQTIHQWPATLVQPVGSPLSLECTVEGTSNPNLYWYRQAAGRGLQLLFYSVGIGQISSEVPQNLSASRPQDRQFILSSKKLLLSDSGFYLCAWSSGGPTQPQHFGDGTRLSIL.

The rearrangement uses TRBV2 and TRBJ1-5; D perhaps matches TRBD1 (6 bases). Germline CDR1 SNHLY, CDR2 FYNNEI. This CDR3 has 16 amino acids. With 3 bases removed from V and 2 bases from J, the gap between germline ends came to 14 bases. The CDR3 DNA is TGTGCCAGCAGTGAGTCAGGGGCTACGGGCAATCAGCCCCAGCATTTT. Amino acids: CASSESGATGNQPQHF.

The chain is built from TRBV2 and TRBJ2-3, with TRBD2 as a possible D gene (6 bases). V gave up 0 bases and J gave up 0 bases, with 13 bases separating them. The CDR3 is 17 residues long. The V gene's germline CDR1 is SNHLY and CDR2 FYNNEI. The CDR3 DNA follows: TGTGCCAGCAGTGAAGCGCTGAAGCGGGCTAGCACAGATACGCAGTATTTT. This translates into CASSEALKRASTDTQYF.

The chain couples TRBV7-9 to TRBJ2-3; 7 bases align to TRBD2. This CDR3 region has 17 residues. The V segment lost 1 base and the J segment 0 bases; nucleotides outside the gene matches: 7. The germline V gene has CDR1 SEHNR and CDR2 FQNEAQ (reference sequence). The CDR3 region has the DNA TGTGCCAGCAGCTTAGGGGGGGGACTGCCAAGCACAGATACGCAGTATTTT. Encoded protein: CASSLGGGLPSTDTQYF.

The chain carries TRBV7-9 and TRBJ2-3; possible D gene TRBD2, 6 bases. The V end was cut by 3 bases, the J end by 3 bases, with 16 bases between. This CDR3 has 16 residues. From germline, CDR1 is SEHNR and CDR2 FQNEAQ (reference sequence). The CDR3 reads CASSFVAEAETDTQYF. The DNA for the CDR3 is TGTGCCAGCAGCTTTGTAGCGGAGGCAGAAACAGATACGCAGTATTTT.

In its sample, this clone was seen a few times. CDR3 loop: CASSLSPTTSLAGNTIYF. The CDR3 coding sequence is TGTGCCAGCAGCTTGTCCCCCACTACATCTTTAGCTGGAAACACCATATATTTT. The chain uses TRBV5-4 and TRBJ1-3; D unresolved. The germline CDR1 and CDR2 sequences are SGHNT and YYREEE (reference sequence). Between the trimmed V and J ends, which lost 1 base and 2 bases, there was a span of 19 bases. This CDR3 has 18 amino acids. The complete variable domain, with remaining parts taken from reference TRBV5-4 and TRBJ1-3, reads ETGVTQSPTHLIKTRGQQVTLRCSSQSGHNTVSWYQQALGQGPQFIFQYYREEENGRGNFPPRFSGLQFPNYSSELNVNALELDDSALYLCASSLSPTTSLAGNTIYFGEGSWLTVV.